This passage covers 32 T cell receptor beta chains from one sample sequenced in a study of blood T cell repertoires in COVID-19. Using immunoSEQ multiplex PCR, the repertoire was profiled, and TCRdb retains in-frame clones only, with some absent. The sample has some 220,000 clones, approximately 80% seen once; the top ten hold approximately 6.3%. Sequenced material: peripheral blood. The source is an older woman with active or convalescent COVID-19.

The gene calls are TRBV4-1 and TRBJ2-2; D not resolved. Germline V lookup: CDR1 MGHRA, CDR2 YSYEKL. The CDR3 contains 14 residues. V shed 2 bases and J shed 4 bases, with 8 bases lying between them. CDR3 region: CASSQLSLTGELFF. In DNA form, the CDR3 reads TGCGCCAGCAGCCAACTTTCTCTCACCGGGGAGCTGTTTTTT.

The chain uses TRBV12-3 or TRBV12-4 and TRBJ1-2; D possibly corresponds to TRBD1 (5 bases). V was shortened by 3 bases and J by 4 bases, with 9 bases between the two germline ends. CDR3 size: 13 residues. CDR3 nucleotides: TGTGCCAGCAGTTTTAGAAGGGGCTATGGCTACACCTTC. It is translated as CASSFRRGYGYTF.

The CDR3 loop is CSVVLAGYEQYF. As DNA, the CDR3 is TGCAGCGTTGTACTAGCGGGATACGAGCAGTACTTC. The rearrangement joins TRBV29-1 to TRBJ2-7, with 10 bases lining up with TRBD2. Germline V gene sequence: CDR1 SQVTM, CDR2 ANQGSEA. Unmatched junction bases numbered 1, after V lost 4 bases and J lost 4 bases. CDR3 length: 12 amino acids.

The genes are TRBV6-5 and TRBJ2-7; a weak D match, TRBD1 (5 bases). The CDR3 has 13 amino acids. Germline-derived CDR1 and CDR2 are MNHEY and SVGAGI. V was pared by 6 bases and J by 2 bases, with 11 bases between. The CDR3 DNA reads TGTGCCAGCAGGTTTGGACATGCCTACGAGCAGTACTTC. This gives the protein CASRFGHAYEQYF.

About this clone itself: One end of the junction fails to match germline, which may point to a read error. The chain combines TRBV5-1 with TRBJ1-4; D is perhaps TRBD1 (5 bases). Looked up from germline, CDR1 is SGHRS and CDR2 is YFSETQ. CDR3 size: 14 residues. CDR3 in amino acids: CASTLGLEDEKLFF. In DNA, the CDR3 is TGCGCCAGCACCTTGGGGCTGGAGGATGAAAAACTGTTTTTT. Combining the CDR3 with reference TRBV5-1 and TRBJ1-4 gives the whole variable domain KAGVTQTPRYLIKTRGQQVTLSCSPISGHRSVSWYQQTPGQGLQFLFEYFSETQRNKGNFPGRFSGRQFSNSRSEMNVSTLELGDSALYLCASTLGLEDEKLFFGSGTQLSVL.

The chain couples TRBV19 to TRBJ1-1; D is possibly TRBD1 (6 bases). V lost 4 bases and J lost 6, with 15 bases in between. Germline CDR1 and CDR2: LNHDA and SQIVND (reference sequence). This CDR3 comprises 14 residues. The CDR3 loop reads CASSTPGALAEAFF. In DNA form, the CDR3 reads TGTGCCAGTAGTACCCCAGGGGCACTCGCTGAAGCTTTCTTT. The variable domain in full, with the rest retrieved from reference TRBV19 and TRBJ1-1, is DGGITQSPKYLFRKEGQNVTLSCEQNLNHDAMYWYRQDPGQGLRLIYYSQIVNDFQKGDIAEGYSVSREKKESFPLTVTSAQKNPTAFYLCASSTPGALAEAFFGQGTRLTVV.

The chain joins TRBV7-3 to TRBJ1-4; 7 bases match TRBD1. The CDR3 is 19 amino acids. Germline V gene data show CDR1 as SGHTA and CDR2 as FQGTGA. J lost 6 bases, V lost 3 bases, and 19 bases had no gene match. This CDR3 reads CASSFRQGVPPSAYEKLFF. CDR3 bases: TGTGCCAGCAGCTTTCGACAGGGTGTCCCCCCCAGCGCCTATGAAAAACTGTTTTTT.

The chain joins TRBV27 to TRBJ1-5; D unresolved. The germline V and J ends were trimmed by 3 bases and 4 bases, with 7 bases remaining between them. The CDR3 has 13 amino acids. CDR1 and CDR2 (germline): MNHEY, SMNVEV (reference sequence). DNA for the CDR3: TGTGCCAGCAGTTTCGGAGTAAATCAGCCCCAGCATTTT. It yields the protein CASSFGVNQPQHF.

This clone was observed a single time. This chain links TRBV7-9 with TRBJ2-7; D is ambiguous. Germline CDR1 is SEHNR and CDR2 is FQNEAQ (reference sequence). The CDR3 consists of 12 residues. The V gene lost 2 bases and the J gene lost 3 bases, with 5 bases spanning the gap. This chain's CDR3 is CASSLFGYEQYF. DNA of the CDR3: TGTGCCAGCAGCTTATTCGGCTACGAGCAGTACTTC. The entire variable domain, with the rest obtained from reference TRBV7-9 and TRBJ2-7, is as follows: DTGVSQNPRHKITKRGQNVTFRCDPISEHNRLYWYRQTLGQGPEFLTYFQNEAQLEKSRLLSDRFSAERPKGSFSTLEIQRTEQGDSAMYLCASSLFGYEQYFGPGTRLTVT.

This sequence joins TRBV19 and TRBJ1-1; D might be TRBD1 (5 bases). V lost 7 bases and J lost 7, with 13 bases in between. The CDR3 has 12 amino acids. From germline, CDR1 is LNHDA and CDR2 SQIVND (reference sequence). CDR3 residues: CASTPGGVEAFF. The DNA for the CDR3 is TGTGCCAGTACGCCCGGGGGGGTTGAAGCTTTCTTT. The whole variable domain, remainder taken from reference TRBV19 and TRBJ1-1, is DGGITQSPKYLFRKEGQNVTLSCEQNLNHDAMYWYRQDPGQGLRLIYYSQIVNDFQKGDIAEGYSVSREKKESFPLTVTSAQKNPTAFYLCASTPGGVEAFFGQGTRLTVV.

The chain joins TRBV20-1 to TRBJ2-5, with a weak D call TRBD2 (5 bases). Deletions cut 6 bases from V and 9 bases from J, with 14 bases between. Germline values: CDR1 DFQATT, CDR2 SNEGSKA (reference sequence). The CDR3 is 11 amino acids. This chain's CDR3 is CSAPGSGAQYF. The CDR3 nucleotides are TGCAGTGCCCCTGGATCCGGGGCCCAGTACTTC.

V usage is TRBV28 and J usage is TRBJ1-3; TRBD1 matches at 11 bases. V shed 5 bases, J shed 6 bases, and the junction held 9 bases outside the gene matches. The CDR3 spans 16 residues. Looked up from germline, CDR1 is MDHEN and CDR2 is SYDVKM. CDR3 residues: CASSPPGQGVANTIYF. The CDR3 nucleotides read TGTGCCAGCAGTCCGCCGGGACAGGGGGTCGCAAACACCATATATTTT.

This chain joins TRBV5-1 and TRBJ1-2; tentative D call: TRBD1 (6 bases). There are 16 residues in the CDR3. From germline, CDR1 is SGHRS and CDR2 YFSETQ. V was cut by 1 base and J by 4 bases, with 17 bases left in between. The CDR3 DNA is TGCGCCAGCAGCTTGACATCAGGACAGAGGGGCTATGGCTACACCTTC. Protein: CASSLTSGQRGYGYTF.

This clone appeared once. The chain joins TRBV24-1 to TRBJ1-1; no reliable D call. V lost 2 bases, J lost 2 bases, and 14 bases lay in between. Germline CDR1 and CDR2: KGHDR and SFDVKD. The length of the CDR3 is 16 residues. Here the CDR3 reads CATSDSSPGKNTEAFF. DNA for the CDR3: TGTGCCACCAGTGATTCCTCGCCCGGGAAAAACACTGAAGCTTTCTTT.

The chain is built from TRBV30 and TRBJ2-1, with 14 bases aligning to TRBD2. The CDR3 is made up of 15 amino acids. The ends lost 5 bases at V and 8 bases at J; junction bases unmatched: 8. CDR1 is GTSNPN, CDR2 SVGIG, per germline (reference sequence). CDR3 sequence reads: CAWQTGLAGVYEQFF. DNA for the CDR3: TGTGCCTGGCAAACGGGACTAGCGGGAGTCTATGAGCAGTTCTTC. The whole variable domain, filled in from reference TRBV30 and TRBJ2-1, reads SQTIHQWPATLVQPVGSPLSLECTVEGTSNPNLYWYRQAAGRGLQLLFYSVGIGQISSEVPQNLSASRPQDRQFILSSKKLLLSDSGFYLCAWQTGLAGVYEQFFGPGTRLTVL.

This CDR3 reads CASSASDLLREQFF. The CDR3 nucleotides are TGTGCCAGCAGTGCTAGTGACCTTCTCCGGGAGCAGTTCTTC. The rearrangement uses TRBV27 and TRBJ2-1; no firm D call. The length of the CDR3 is 14 residues. Per the germline V gene, CDR1 is MNHEY and CDR2 is SMNVEV (reference sequence). Deletions cut 5 bases from V and 10 bases from J, with 18 bases between.

The rearrangement uses TRBV19 and TRBJ1-2; 10 positions agree with TRBD1. V lost 8 bases and J lost 3; bases outside the gene matches: 12. Germline assignment: CDR1 LNHDA and CDR2 SQIVND (reference sequence). This CDR3 is built from 16 residues. The CDR3 region is CASRILGTGADYGYTF. The DNA for the CDR3 is TGTGCCAGTCGGATTTTGGGGACAGGGGCTGACTATGGCTACACCTTC.

The rearrangement joins TRBV3-1 (or the pseudogene TRBV3-2) to TRBJ2-3; 7 bases are a match to TRBD1. The length of the CDR3 is 15 residues. The V and J ends lost 4 bases and 1 base, in that order; junction bases with no gene match: 5. Germline CDR1 and CDR2: LGHDT and YNNKEL (reference sequence). The CDR3, as DNA: TGTGCCAGCAGCCTAGGGGGCGGACGCACAGATACGCAGTATTTT. Residues: CASSLGGGRTDTQYF.

CDR3 bases: TGCAGCGTTGATAAATTGGGGACAGGGGGAACTGAAGCTTTCTTT. It translates to CSVDKLGTGGTEAFF. This chain uses TRBV29-1 with TRBJ1-1; the match to TRBD1 covers 11 bases. Trimming took 3 bases from V and 5 from J; bases not matched to a gene: 8. This CDR3 region has 15 residues. The germline V gene has CDR1 SQVTM and CDR2 ANQGSEA.

This sequence joins TRBV10-2 and TRBJ2-7; 11 nucleotides match TRBD1. CDR3 length equals 13 residues. Trimming took 8 bases from V and 5 from J; bases not matched to a gene: 5. Germline V gene sequence: CDR1 WSHSY, CDR2 SAAADI. This chain's CDR3 is CASRGTGGNEQYV. The CDR3 DNA is TGCGCCAGCCGGGGGACAGGGGGTAACGAGCAGTACGTC.

The chain links TRBV5-1 to TRBJ2-1; a possible D gene is TRBD1 (5 bases). The CDR3 has 16 amino acids. V was cut by 6 bases and J by 4 bases, with 20 bases left in between. Per germline, CDR1 SGHRS and CDR2 YFSETQ. CDR3 coding DNA: TGCGCCAGCAACCCCATCCTGGGGCTTAGGTACAATGAGCAGTTCTTC. Its translation: CASNPILGLRYNEQFF.

The chain joins TRBV9 to TRBJ2-5; TRBD2 aligns across 14 bases. V shed 4 bases and J 4 bases; nucleotides not matched to a gene: 6. Germline CDR1 and CDR2: SGDLS and YYNGEE. The CDR3 runs 16 residues. The CDR3 nucleotides read TGTGCCAGCAGCCGCAGACTAGCGGGAGGGCCAGAGACCCAGTACTTC. This gives the protein CASSRRLAGGPETQYF.

This chain joins TRBV6-1 and TRBJ2-7; a weak D match, TRBD1 (5 bases). Germline-derived CDR1 and CDR2 are MNHNS and SASEGT. The length of the CDR3 is 13 residues. Deletions cut 0 bases from V and 8 bases from J, with 11 bases between. The chain's CDR3 is CASSEARWGQQYV. The CDR3 coding sequence is TGTGCCAGCAGTGAAGCTCGCTGGGGCCAGCAGTACGTC.

The J gene is TRBJ1-2, the V gene TRBV11-2; 8 bases align to TRBD1. The CDR3 extends over 13 amino acids. CDR1 is SGHAT and CDR2 is FQNNGV in the germline V gene. Germline trimming cut 1 base from V and 8 bases from J; bases unmatched to any gene: 3. The CDR3 nucleotides read TGTGCCAGCAGCTTAGGAGGACAGGGAGGCTACACCTTC. This gives the protein CASSLGGQGGYTF.

CDR3 DNA sequence: TGTGCCAGCAGCCAAAGCGGGGGGGAGGATTACGAGCAGTACGTC. Translated: CASSQSGGEDYEQYV. This chain joins TRBV14 and TRBJ2-7; TRBD2 aligns across 10 bases. CDR3 length: 15 amino acids. V was clipped by 2 bases and J by 4 bases; unmatched bases: 5. The germline V gene has CDR1 SGHDN and CDR2 FVKESK.

The V and J genes are TRBV6-6 and TRBJ2-7, with 7 bases aligning to TRBD2. CDR1 and CDR2 from the germline V gene are MNHNY and SVGAGI (reference sequence). With V trimmed by 8 bases and J by 7 bases, 5 bases remained unmatched. This CDR3 has 11 amino acids. In DNA form, the CDR3 reads TGTGCCAGCTCTAGCGGAGGGGAGCAGTACTTC. Its translation: CASSSGGEQYF.

J is TRBJ2-7 and V is TRBV6-5; 15 nucleotides align to TRBD2. The J segment lost 5 bases and the V segment lost 4 bases, leaving 3 bases of the junction unmatched. The CDR3 has 15 amino acids. Germline CDR1 MNHEY, CDR2 SVGAGI. The CDR3 spells CASSSGTSGRNEQYF. The CDR3 DNA follows: TGTGCCAGCAGTTCGGGGACTAGCGGGAGGAACGAGCAGTACTTC.

The chain has TRBV28 and TRBJ2-3, with D perhaps matching TRBD1 (5 bases). V was clipped by 1 base and J by 0 bases, with 8 bases between them. Per the germline V gene, CDR1 is MDHEN and CDR2 is SYDVKM. The CDR3 runs 15 residues. CDR3 residues: CASSLSRGSTDTQYF. For the CDR3, the DNA is TGTGCCAGCAGTTTATCTAGGGGAAGCACAGATACGCAGTATTTT. Full variable domain (missing parts from reference TRBV28 and TRBJ2-3): DVKVTQSSRYLVKRTGEKVFLECVQDMDHENMFWYRQDPGLGLRLIYFSYDVKMKEKGDIPEGYSVSREKKERFSLILESASTNQTSMYLCASSLSRGSTDTQYFGPGTRLTVL.

The rearrangement links TRBV5-4 to TRBJ1-3; D call uncertain. Germline V gene sequence: CDR1 SGHNT, CDR2 YYREEE (reference sequence). V lost 0 bases to trimming and J lost 4 bases, with 5 bases between them. The CDR3 is 13 amino acids. The CDR3 reads CASSLAGGNTIYF. CDR3 nucleotide sequence: TGTGCCAGCAGCTTGGCAGGAGGAAACACCATATATTTT.

V and J are TRBV7-8 and TRBJ2-7; 8 bases map to TRBD2. This CDR3 is built from 16 residues. The germline V gene encodes CDR1 SGHVS and CDR2 FQNEAQ. V lost 5 bases and J lost 3; bases outside the gene matches: 12. The CDR3 DNA is TGTGCCAGCAGCATCCTCGGGGGGGGCGACAACTACGAGCAGTACTTC. Translation gives CASSILGGGDNYEQYF. Using reference TRBV7-8 and TRBJ2-7 for the parts outside the CDR3, the full variable domain is GAGVSQSPRYKVAKRGQDVALRCDPISGHVSLFWYQQALGQGPEFLTYFQNEAQLDKSGLPSDRFFAERPEGSVSTLKIQRTQQEDSAVYLCASSILGGGDNYEQYFGPGTRLTVT.

With regard to this clone: One junction end does not reproduce the germline sequence, and a read error may be involved. The V and J genes are TRBV15 and TRBJ2-3; tentative D call: TRBD1 (6 bases). The germline V gene has CDR1 LNHNV and CDR2 YYDKDF (reference sequence). The CDR3 is 15 residues long. CDR3 in DNA: TGTGCCACCAGCAGAGTCGGGACACCCATAATCCCAGTGAATTTT. The encoded protein is CATSRVGTPIIPVNF.

The V and J genes are TRBV21-1 and TRBJ1-6; the DNA was not used to check the table's D call, TRBD1. TRBV21-1 is termed a pseudogene. CDR3 length: 19 amino acids. The CDR3 coding sequence is TGTGCCAGCAGCAAAGCGACGAGTCAGGGGAGCTCCTATAATTCACCCCTCCACTTT. It is translated as CASSKATSQGSSYNSPLHF.